Listed here are 30 T cell receptor beta chains from one sample, sequenced in a study of T cell changes during pregnancy in multiple sclerosis (dated by TCRdb to the late 2010s). Library generation was performed with the immunoSEQ multiplex PCR assay. TCRdb carries this immuneACCESS record with in-frame sequences only. Its versions omit some clonotypes, under half of them owing to an unresolved V gene in the studies checked, with the rest unexplained. Across this sample there are approximately 130,000 clones, with 90% to 96% seen only once. About 0.42% of the sample comes from the top ten. The sample was peripheral blood, taken after pregnancy. Receptor source: a female donor with multiple sclerosis, enrolled in a pregnancy study.

This chain joins TRBV5-6 and TRBJ2-1, with a possible D match to TRBD2 (6 bases). The CDR3 is 13 residues long. Germline loops: CDR1 SGHDT, CDR2 YYEEEE. Trimming took off 3 bases at V and 13 bases at J, with 17 bases between the two ends. CDR3 protein: CASSSPREWGQFF. CDR3 DNA: TGTGCCAGCAGCTCCCCCCGGGAGTGGGGCCAGTTCTTC.

The chain uses TRBV11-2 and TRBJ2-5, with D uncertain. The V and J ends lost 3 bases and 5 bases respectively, with 10 bases between them. This CDR3 is built from 13 residues. Germline V gives CDR1 SGHAT, CDR2 FQNNGV. The CDR3 DNA reads as TGTGCCAGCAGCTTTTGGGCTTCGGAGACCCAGTACTTC. It encodes CASSFWASETQYF. Full variable domain (missing parts from reference TRBV11-2 and TRBJ2-5): EAGVAQSPRYKIIEKRQSVAFWCNPISGHATLYWYQQILGQGPKLLIQFQNNGVVDDSQLPKDRFSAERLKGVDSTLKIQPAKLEDSAVYLCASSFWASETQYFGPGTRLLVL.

This chain connects TRBV6-1 to TRBJ2-2, with TRBD1 matching 12 bases. The germline CDR1 and CDR2 sequences are MNHNS and SASEGT. The CDR3 has 14 residues. V was clipped by 8 bases and J by 5 bases; unmatched bases: 3. For the CDR3, the DNA is TGTGCCAGCCTGGGACAGGGGGCGACCGGGGAGCTGTTTTTT. Its protein product is CASLGQGATGELFF.

The chain employs TRBV4-2 and TRBJ2-5; TRBD2 matches at 15 bases. CDR1 and CDR2 (germline): LGHNA, YNFKEQ. The length of the CDR3 is 22 residues. The ends lost 4 bases at V and 5 bases at J; junction bases unmatched: 23. CDR3 coding DNA: TGTGCCAGCAGCCCTCAGCTTGGCGTGCCTGGACTAGCGGGAGGGGGCGGGGAGACCCAGTACTTC. Amino acid sequence: CASSPQLGVPGLAGGGGETQYF.

This clone was counted once. The chain carries TRBV6-5 and TRBJ1-5; TRBD1 matches at 8 bases. The V gene's germline CDR1 is MNHEY and CDR2 SVGAGI. The CDR3 length is 15 residues. After removal of 6 bases from V and 1 base from J, the junction contained 5 bases not matched to a gene. The CDR3 coding sequence is TGTGCCAGCAGACAGGACAGGGACAGCAATCAGCCCCAGCATTTT. It codes for CASRQDRDSNQPQHF.

The count of this clone is one. The rearrangement links TRBV27 to TRBJ2-7, with TRBD1 matching over 7 bases. Trimming removed 4 bases from V and 5 bases from J; junction bases left unmatched: 11. The germline V gene has CDR1 MNHEY and CDR2 SMNVEV (reference sequence). The CDR3 consists of 15 residues. In nucleotides, the CDR3 is TGTGCCAGCAGTTCCCTACAGGGGAAGGAGGACGAGCAGTACTTC. This translates into CASSSLQGKEDEQYF.

The chain is built from TRBV10-3 and TRBJ1-2; 7 bases align to TRBD1. The CDR3 covers 13 residues. Trimming took 7 bases from V and 8 from J; bases not matched to a gene: 10. Per the germline V gene, CDR1 is ENHRY and CDR2 is SYGVKD. The CDR3 spells CAIKASRTGGYTF. DNA for the CDR3: TGTGCCATCAAGGCAAGTCGGACAGGCGGCTACACCTTC.

CDR3 loop: CASSELGQGAREQFF. In DNA form, the CDR3 reads TGCGCCAGCAGTGAGCTGGGACAGGGGGCGCGGGAGCAGTTCTTC. The chain couples TRBV10-1 to TRBJ2-1; TRBD1 agrees at 12 bases. The J segment lost 10 bases and the V segment lost 2 bases, leaving 6 bases of the junction unmatched. This CDR3 has 15 residues. Germline assignment: CDR1 WNHNN and CDR2 SYGVQD (reference sequence).

The chain is built from TRBV5-8 and TRBJ2-7, with a weak D call TRBD2 (5 bases). V dropped 5 bases and J dropped 5 bases, with 23 bases sitting between them. The CDR3 consists of 16 residues. Germline V gives CDR1 SGHTS, CDR2 YDEGEE. CDR3: CASRRRGSTLADEQYF. The CDR3 coding sequence is TGTGCCAGCAGGAGAAGAGGGAGCACCTTGGCCGACGAGCAGTACTTC.

The chain uses TRBV1 and TRBJ1-1. TRBV1 is deemed a pseudogene. This CDR3 contains 14 residues. In nucleotides, the CDR3 is TGCACCGCGCGGGCCCACGGAGTGAACACTGAAGCTTTCTTT. Protein sequence: CTARAHGVNTEAFF.

This chain uses TRBV15 with TRBJ2-7; no firm D call. V dropped 3 bases and J dropped 4 bases, with 4 bases sitting between them. CDR1 LNHNV and CDR2 YYDKDF come from the germline V gene (reference sequence). CDR3 size: 11 residues. The CDR3 protein is CATSSRYEQYF. The CDR3 DNA follows: TGTGCCACCAGCAGCAGATACGAGCAGTACTTC.

CDR3 bases: TGTGCCAGTAGTACCCGCCTCGGGACAGGATATGGCTACACCTTC. Amino acid sequence: CASSTRLGTGYGYTF. The chain carries TRBV19 and TRBJ1-2, with TRBD1 matching over 8 bases. This CDR3 comprises 15 residues. Per the germline V gene, CDR1 is LNHDA and CDR2 is SQIVND (reference sequence). J was trimmed by 5 bases and V by 4 bases; bases with no gene match: 9.

This clone was recorded only once. The chain links TRBV30 to TRBJ1-1; the D gene is possibly TRBD1 (6 bases). V was shortened by 6 bases and J by 11 bases, with 19 bases between the two germline ends. Germline assignment: CDR1 GTSNPN and CDR2 SVGIG (reference sequence). The CDR3 runs to 12 residues. The CDR3 protein is CACKTGTANAFF. The DNA of the CDR3 is TGTGCCTGTAAAACAGGGACGGCGAACGCTTTCTTT.

J is TRBJ2-2 and V is TRBV27; a weak D match, TRBD2 (6 bases). The length of the CDR3 is 13 residues. V was trimmed by 6 bases and J by 6 bases, leaving 11 bases between them. The germline V gene encodes CDR1 MNHEY and CDR2 SMNVEV (reference sequence). In nucleotides, the CDR3 is TGTGCCAGCAGACTGACTAGGGCCGGGGAGCTGTTTTTT. Protein: CASRLTRAGELFF.

This sequence joins TRBV30 and TRBJ2-1; 8 bases match TRBD1. Germline V gene lookup returns CDR1 GTSNPN and CDR2 SVGIG (reference sequence). Trimming at V came to 3 bases and at J to 2 bases, leaving 6 bases not matched to a gene. CDR3 length: 15 amino acids. The CDR3 reads CAWSAPDRAYNEQFF. In DNA, the CDR3 is TGTGCCTGGAGCGCTCCGGACAGGGCCTACAATGAGCAGTTCTTC.

This clone came up once. This rearrangement joins TRBV5-1 to TRBJ2-1, with D unresolved. This CDR3 spans 12 amino acids. The ends were cut back, 1 base at V and 8 bases at J, with 7 bases in the middle. From germline, CDR1 is SGHRS and CDR2 YFSETQ. CDR3 in DNA: TGCGCCAGCAGCTTGAGCGACTATGAGCAGTTCTTC. Its translation is CASSLSDYEQFF.

The chain couples TRBV7-9 to TRBJ2-2, with D possibly being TRBD1 (5 bases). V was cut by 8 bases and J by 5 bases, with 9 bases left in between. The CDR3 is made up of 12 amino acids. Per germline, CDR1 SEHNR and CDR2 FQNEAQ (reference sequence). CDR3 coding DNA: TGTGCCAGCGTAGGGGAAACCGGGGAGCTGTTTTTT. Its translation is CASVGETGELFF. The full variable domain, completed using reference TRBV7-9 and TRBJ2-2, is DTGVSQNPRHKITKRGQNVTFRCDPISEHNRLYWYRQTLGQGPEFLTYFQNEAQLEKSRLLSDRFSAERPKGSFSTLEIQRTEQGDSAMYLCASVGETGELFFGEGSRLTVL.

J is TRBJ2-1 and V is TRBV5-4; D is perhaps TRBD2 (5 bases). The CDR3 is made up of 14 amino acids. Trimming took off 0 bases at V and 6 bases at J, with 10 bases between the two ends. Germline assignment: CDR1 SGHNT and CDR2 YYREEE (reference sequence). The CDR3 loop reads CASSLATGINEQFF. CDR3 nucleotide sequence: TGTGCCAGCAGCTTGGCCACGGGAATCAATGAGCAGTTCTTC.

The rearrangement uses TRBV6-5 and TRBJ1-1; 7 bases agree with TRBD1. With V trimmed by 4 bases and J by 6 bases, 5 bases remained unmatched. The germline V gene has CDR1 MNHEY and CDR2 SVGAGI. The CDR3 covers 13 residues. The CDR3 DNA is TGTGCCAGCAGTTTTCACAGGGGCGCTGAAGCTTTCTTT. Its protein product is CASSFHRGAEAFF.

The chain couples TRBV28 to TRBJ1-1; D is unresolved. This CDR3 spans 15 amino acids. Per the germline V gene, CDR1 is MDHEN and CDR2 is SYDVKM. V lost 8 bases to trimming and J lost 0 bases, with 16 bases between them. The CDR3 here is CASLEVGAMNTEAFF. CDR3 DNA sequence: TGTGCCAGCCTCGAGGTAGGAGCAATGAACACTGAAGCTTTCTTT.

The chain recombines TRBV5-1 with TRBJ2-3; possibly TRBD2 for D (6 bases). Germline V CDR1 and CDR2: SGHRS, YFSETQ. Trimming stripped 1 base from V and 4 bases from J, with 10 bases between. The CDR3 contains 14 residues. The CDR3 sequence: CASSLWASADTQYF. CDR3 sequence (DNA): TGCGCCAGCAGCTTGTGGGCTAGCGCAGATACGCAGTATTTT.

This chain connects TRBV30 to TRBJ2-7; 7 bases agree with TRBD1. The CDR3 consists of 12 residues. Per the germline V gene, CDR1 is GTSNPN and CDR2 is SVGIG (reference sequence). The ends lost 1 base at V and 9 bases at J; junction bases unmatched: 6. This CDR3 is CAWSARQGGQYF. The CDR3 DNA is TGTGCCTGGAGTGCACGACAGGGTGGGCAGTACTTC.

The chain joins TRBV11-1 to TRBJ2-7; D call uncertain. V was shortened by 3 bases and J by 5 bases, with 14 bases between the two germline ends. Germline V gene data show CDR1 as SGHAT and CDR2 as FQDESV (reference sequence). CDR3 length equals 14 residues. The CDR3: CASSFMRPPNEQYF. The CDR3 nucleotides are TGTGCCAGCAGCTTCATGCGCCCCCCTAACGAGCAGTACTTC.

The chain employs TRBV4-1 and TRBJ1-1; D call uncertain. Germline V gene data show CDR1 as MGHRA and CDR2 as YSYEKL. Between the trimmed V and J ends, which lost 0 bases and 1 base, there was a span of 12 bases. This CDR3 is 16 amino acids long. The CDR3 coding sequence is TGCGCCAGCAGCCAAGATCAATCCCAGCGGAACACTGAAGCTTTCTTT. Its translation is CASSQDQSQRNTEAFF.

The table lists this clone with a count of one. DNA for the CDR3: TGTGCCAGCTCACCTTTGACGGGACAGTACAATGAGCAGTTCTTC. Translation: CASSPLTGQYNEQFF. This chain connects TRBV18 to TRBJ2-1; 7 nucleotides align to TRBD1. The CDR3 is 15 residues long. V lost 3 bases, J lost 4 bases, and 6 bases stayed unmatched. CDR1 KGHSH and CDR2 LQKENI come from the germline V gene.

This clone was detected once. The gene calls are TRBV11-2 and TRBJ1-4; the D gene is possibly TRBD1 (5 bases). Trimming shortened V by 3 bases and J by 3 bases, and 11 bases separated the two germline ends. This CDR3 is 15 amino acids long. The germline V gene has CDR1 SGHAT and CDR2 FQNNGV. CDR3 region: CASSFNRSPNEKLFF. The CDR3 nucleotides are TGTGCCAGCAGCTTCAACAGGTCACCTAATGAAAAACTGTTTTTT.

The rearrangement links TRBV5-4 to TRBJ1-2, with TRBD1 as a possible D gene (6 bases). Trimming shortened V by 4 bases and J by 8 bases, and 15 bases separated the two germline ends. Germline V lookup: CDR1 SGHNT, CDR2 YYREEE (reference sequence). The CDR3 contains 13 residues. CDR3 loop: CASSPGQTGGYTF. Written as DNA, the CDR3 is TGTGCCAGCAGCCCTGGACAGACCGGAGGCTACACCTTC.

J is TRBJ2-1 and V is TRBV4-3, with 7 bases fitting TRBD2. CDR3 length equals 15 residues. V lost 3 bases and J lost 0; bases outside the gene matches: 2. The V gene's germline CDR1 is LGHNA and CDR2 YSLEER. For the CDR3, the DNA is TGCGCCAGCAGCCACTCGGGGGGCTCCTACAATGAGCAGTTCTTC. It encodes CASSHSGGSYNEQFF.

The chain recombines TRBV18 with TRBJ2-1, with D possibly TRBD1 on 6 matching bases. The V gene's germline CDR1 is KGHSH and CDR2 LQKENI. Trimming removed 1 base from V and 4 bases from J, with 20 bases in between. This CDR3 spans 18 amino acids. The CDR3 sequence is CASSPLPPGTPLYNEQFF. The CDR3, as DNA: TGTGCCAGCTCACCACTGCCCCCTGGGACACCACTTTACAATGAGCAGTTCTTC.

This rearrangement joins TRBV4-2 to TRBJ1-1; 11 positions match TRBD1. V dropped 4 bases and J dropped 5; count of bases not matched to a gene: 6. This CDR3 spans 15 amino acids. Germline CDR1 is LGHNA and CDR2 is YNFKEQ. Here the CDR3 reads CASSRAGQGETEAFF. The CDR3 DNA is TGTGCCAGCAGCCGGGCGGGACAGGGGGAAACTGAAGCTTTCTTT.